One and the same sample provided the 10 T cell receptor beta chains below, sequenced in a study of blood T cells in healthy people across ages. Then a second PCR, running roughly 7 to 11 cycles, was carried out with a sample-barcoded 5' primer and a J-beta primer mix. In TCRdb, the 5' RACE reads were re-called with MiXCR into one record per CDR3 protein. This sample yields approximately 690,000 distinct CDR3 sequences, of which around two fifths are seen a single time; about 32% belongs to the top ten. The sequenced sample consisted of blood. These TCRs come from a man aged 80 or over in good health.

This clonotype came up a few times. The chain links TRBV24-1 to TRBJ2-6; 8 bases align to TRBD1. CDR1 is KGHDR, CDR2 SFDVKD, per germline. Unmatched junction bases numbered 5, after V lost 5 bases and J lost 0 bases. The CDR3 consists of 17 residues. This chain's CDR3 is CATSGQGSFSGANVLTF. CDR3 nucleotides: TGTGCCACCAGTGGACAGGGGTCCTTCTCTGGGGCCAACGTCCTGACTTTC.

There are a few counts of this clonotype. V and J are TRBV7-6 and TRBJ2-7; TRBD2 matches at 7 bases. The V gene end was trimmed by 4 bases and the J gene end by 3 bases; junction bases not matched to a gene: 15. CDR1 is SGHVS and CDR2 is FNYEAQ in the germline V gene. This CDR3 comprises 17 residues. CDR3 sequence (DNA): TGTGCCAGCAGCTCGGGAGGCAGCGGGATGGTATACTACGAGCAGTACTTC. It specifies CASSSGGSGMVYYEQYF. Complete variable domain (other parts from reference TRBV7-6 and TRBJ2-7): GAGVSQSPRYKVTKRGQDVALRCDPISGHVSLYWYRQALGQGPEFLTYFNYEAQQDKSGLPNDRFSAERPEGSISTLTIQRTEQRDSAMYRCASSSGGSGMVYYEQYFGPGTRLTVT.

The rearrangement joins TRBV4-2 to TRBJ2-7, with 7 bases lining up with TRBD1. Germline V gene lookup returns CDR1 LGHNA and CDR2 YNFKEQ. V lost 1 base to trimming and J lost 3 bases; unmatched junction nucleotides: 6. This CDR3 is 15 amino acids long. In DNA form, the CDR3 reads TGTGCCAGCAGCCAAGTCTTTAACAGGGGCTACGAGCAGTACTTC. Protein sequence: CASSQVFNRGYEQYF.

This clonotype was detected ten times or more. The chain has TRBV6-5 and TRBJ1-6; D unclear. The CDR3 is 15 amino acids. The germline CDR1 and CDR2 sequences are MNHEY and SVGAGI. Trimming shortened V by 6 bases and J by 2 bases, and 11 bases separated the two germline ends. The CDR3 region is CASRDRQAYNSPLHF. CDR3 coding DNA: TGTGCCAGCAGAGATAGACAAGCCTATAATTCACCCCTCCACTTT.

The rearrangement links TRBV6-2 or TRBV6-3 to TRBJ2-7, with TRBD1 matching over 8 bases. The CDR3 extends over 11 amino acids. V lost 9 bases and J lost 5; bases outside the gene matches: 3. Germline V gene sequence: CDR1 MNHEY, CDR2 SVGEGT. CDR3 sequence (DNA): TGTGCCAGTGGACAGGGTAACGAGCAGTACTTC. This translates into CASGQGNEQYF.

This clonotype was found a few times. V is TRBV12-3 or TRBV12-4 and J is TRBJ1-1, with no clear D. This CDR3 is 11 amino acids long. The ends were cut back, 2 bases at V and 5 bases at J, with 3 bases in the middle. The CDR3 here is CASSLFTEAFF. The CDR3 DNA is TGTGCCAGCAGTTTATTTACTGAAGCTTTCTTT.

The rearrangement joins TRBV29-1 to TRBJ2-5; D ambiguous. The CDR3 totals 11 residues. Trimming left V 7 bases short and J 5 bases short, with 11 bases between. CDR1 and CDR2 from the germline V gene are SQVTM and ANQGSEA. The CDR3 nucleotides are TGCAGCGCGAACACGTTGGAGACCCAGTACTTC. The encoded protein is CSANTLETQYF.

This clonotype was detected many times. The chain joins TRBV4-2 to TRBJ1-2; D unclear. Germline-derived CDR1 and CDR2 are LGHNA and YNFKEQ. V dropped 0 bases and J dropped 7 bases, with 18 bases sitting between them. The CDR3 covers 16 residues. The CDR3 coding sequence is TGTGCCAGCAGCCAAGACATGGCCCTAAAGGGAGTTGGCTACACCTTC. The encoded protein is CASSQDMALKGVGYTF.

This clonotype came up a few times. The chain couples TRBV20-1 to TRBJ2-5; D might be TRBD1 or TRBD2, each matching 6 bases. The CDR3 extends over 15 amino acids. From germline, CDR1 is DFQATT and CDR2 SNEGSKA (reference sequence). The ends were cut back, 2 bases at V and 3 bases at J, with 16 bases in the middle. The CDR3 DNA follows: TGCAGTGCTAGACCATCCGGGGGCCGCGAAGAGACCCAGTACTTC. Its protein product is CSARPSGGREETQYF.

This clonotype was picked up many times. The CDR3 spells CASSLVDGLETQYF. CDR3 DNA sequence: TGTGCCAGCAGCTTAGTAGATGGGTTAGAGACCCAGTACTTC. This chain links TRBV7-2 with TRBJ2-5; D remains ambiguous. The V and J ends lost 1 base and 4 bases respectively, with 10 bases between them. The V gene's germline CDR1 is SGHTA and CDR2 FQGNSA. The CDR3 consists of 14 residues.